This T cell receptor (beta chain) was documented in a study of blood T cells in healthy people across ages. The study, taken as a whole, reports: Considered underestimates were the diversity estimates obtained from one million T cells.

As regards this clonotype: What it binds is not known.

PCR was performed a second time for about 7 to 11 cycles using a sample-barcoded 5' primer and a J-beta primer mix. Per-sample output comprised a minimum of 2.5 million paired-end reads containing CDR3. A single record per CDR3 protein comes from TCRdb applying MiXCR to the 5' RACE reads. Of more than 900,000 distinct CDR3 sequences in the sample, under 35% were seen once. Donors gave around 9.8 milliliters of peripheral blood apiece. There are 16 residues in the CDR3. Per the germline V gene, CDR1 is MDHEN and CDR2 is SYDVKM. These data were also reused for a study on T cells of mothers and their children. That work adds: Related mother-child pairs showed slightly higher but non-significant overlap than unrelated pairs.

Sequenced input: blood. The V and J genes are TRBV28 and TRBJ2-7; no definite D call. The J call may be in error: the DNA end matches TRBJ2-1 better. This clonotype was obtained from a middle-aged woman in good health. The CDR3 protein is CASSPYSTGSPYGQFF. The CDR3 DNA reads as TGTGCCAGCAGTCCCTACTCGACGGGTTCTCCCTACGGGCAGTTCTTC.